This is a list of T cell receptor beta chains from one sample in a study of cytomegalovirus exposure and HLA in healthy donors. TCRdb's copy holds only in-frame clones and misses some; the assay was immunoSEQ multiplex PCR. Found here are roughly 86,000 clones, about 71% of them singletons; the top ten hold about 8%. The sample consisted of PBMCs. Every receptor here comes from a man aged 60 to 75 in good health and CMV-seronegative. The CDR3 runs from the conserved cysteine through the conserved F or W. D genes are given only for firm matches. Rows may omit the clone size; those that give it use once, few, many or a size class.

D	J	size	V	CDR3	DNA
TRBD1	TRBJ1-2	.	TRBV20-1	CSAWTGYRYTF	TGCAGTGCGTGGACAGGGTATCGCTACACCTTC
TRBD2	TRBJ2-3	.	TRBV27	CASSTTGGFNTQYF	TGTGCCAGCAGTACAACCGGGGGGTTTAATACGCAGTATTTT
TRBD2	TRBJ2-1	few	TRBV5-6	CASSPDRLAGGDNEQFF	TGTGCCAGCAGCCCCGATAGACTAGCGGGGGGTGACAATGAGCAGTTCTTC
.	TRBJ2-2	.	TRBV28	CASRSSGELFF	TGTGCCAGCAGGTCCTCCGGGGAGCTGTTTTTT
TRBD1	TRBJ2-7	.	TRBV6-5	CASSETLDRDRKYF	TGTGCCAGCAGTGAGACCCTCGACAGGGATCGAAAGTACTTC
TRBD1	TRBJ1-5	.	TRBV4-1	CASSQGQGAFQPQHF	TGCGCCAGCAGCCAAGGACAGGGGGCGTTTCAGCCCCAGCATTTT
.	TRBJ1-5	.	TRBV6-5	CASSQGLNQPQHF	TGTGCCAGTAGTCAGGGACTCAATCAGCCCCAGCATTTT
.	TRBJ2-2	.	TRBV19	CASKAGSGFPGELFF	TGTGCCAGTAAGGCGGGGAGCGGCTTTCCCGGGGAGCTGTTTTTT
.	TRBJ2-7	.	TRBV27	CASSPGPWGYEQYF	TGTGCCAGCAGCCCAGGGCCTTGGGGCTACGAGCAGTACTTC
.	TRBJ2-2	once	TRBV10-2	CASAGENTGELFF	TGCGCCAGTGCGGGCGAGAACACCGGGGAGCTGTTTTTT
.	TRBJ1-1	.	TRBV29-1	CSVEDGKGTEAFF	TGCAGCGTTGAGGACGGTAAGGGGACAGAAGCTTTCTTT
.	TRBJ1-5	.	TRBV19	CASSPGVKGNQPQHF	TGTGCCAGTAGTCCGGGGGTAAAGGGCAATCAGCCCCAGCATTTT
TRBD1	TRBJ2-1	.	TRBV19	CASSIDRAGGAYNEQFF	TGTGCCAGTAGTATAGATAGGGCAGGGGGCGCGTACAATGAGCAGTTCTTC
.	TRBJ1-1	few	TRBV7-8	CASSQGGFAEAFF	TGTGCCAGCAGCCAGGGAGGGTTCGCTGAAGCTTTCTTT
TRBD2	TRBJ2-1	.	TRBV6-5	CASSYSTGGGGGEQFF	TGTGCCAGCAGTTACTCGACGGGCGGGGGGGGAGGTGAGCAGTTCTTC
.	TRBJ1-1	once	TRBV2	CASKLTGRGAFF	TGTGCCAGCAAATTGACGGGCCGCGGGGCTTTCTTT
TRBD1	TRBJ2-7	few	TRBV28	CASSYEWGQTDYEQYF	TGTGCCAGCAGTTACGAATGGGGACAGACTGACTACGAGCAGTACTTC
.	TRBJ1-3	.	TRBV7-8	CASSLELGNTIYF	TGTGCCAGCAGCTTAGAACTAGGAAACACCATATATTTT
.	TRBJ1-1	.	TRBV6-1	CASSVGRGNTEAFF	TGTGCCAGCAGTGTGGGCAGGGGTAACACTGAAGCTTTCTTT
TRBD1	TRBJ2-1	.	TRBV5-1	CASSLAQGARVQFF	TGCGCCAGCAGCTTGGCACAGGGGGCGAGAGTGCAGTTCTTC
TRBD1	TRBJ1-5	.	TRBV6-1	CASSEGQGTQPQHF	TGTGCCAGCAGTGAGGGACAGGGTACTCAGCCCCAGCATTTT
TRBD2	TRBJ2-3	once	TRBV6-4	CASSESGGAADTQYF	TGTGCCAGCAGCGAAAGCGGGGGGGCCGCAGATACGCAGTATTTT
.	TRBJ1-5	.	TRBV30	CAWSVIISGRNQPQHF	TGTGCCTGGAGTGTGATAATTAGCGGCCGCAATCAGCCCCAGCATTTT
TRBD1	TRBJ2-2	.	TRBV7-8	CASSRNLQGTTGELFF	TGTGCCAGCAGCCGAAACCTACAGGGGACCACCGGGGAGCTGTTTTTT
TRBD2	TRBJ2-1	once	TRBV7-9	CASSFSGGPYEQFF	TGTGCCAGCAGCTTTAGCGGGGGCCCCTACGAGCAGTTCTTC
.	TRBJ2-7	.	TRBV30	CAWSAPGTSSSYEQYF	TGTGCCTGGAGTGCCCCCGGGACTTCTAGCTCCTACGAGCAGTACTTC
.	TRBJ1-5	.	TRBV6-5	CASGGERKPQHF	TGTGCCAGCGGGGGGGAAAGGAAGCCCCAGCATTTT